The next 18 T cell receptor beta chains were all read from a single sample in a study of T cell responses to AZD1222 COVID-19 vaccine. Sequencing used immunoSEQ multiplex PCR; TCRdb keeps in-frame clones, though not all of them. The sample has 70,000 to 75,000 clones; 70% to 90% are singletons. The material was peripheral blood, obtained 28 days after the second AZD1222 dose. These receptors all come from an adult who received the AZD1222 COVID-19 vaccine.

This chain joins TRBV7-9 and TRBJ1-2; weak D call: TRBD1 (6 bases). Trimming shortened V by 2 bases and J by 2 bases, and 12 bases separated the two germline ends. Looked up from germline, CDR1 is SEHNR and CDR2 is FQNEAQ (reference sequence). The CDR3 extends over 15 amino acids. CDR3 nucleotides: TGTGCCAGCAGCTTAATTACGGACAGAAACTATGGCTACACCTTC. Protein sequence: CASSLITDRNYGYTF.

V is TRBV19 and J is TRBJ1-1; D not certain. CDR1 LNHDA and CDR2 SQIVND come from the germline V gene (reference sequence). The V end was cut by 3 bases, the J end by 5 bases, with 10 bases between. The CDR3 is 13 amino acids. CDR3 loop: CASSILLPTEAFF. The CDR3 bases are TGTGCCAGTAGTATTTTACTTCCGACTGAAGCTTTCTTT.

This rearrangement joins TRBV4-2 to TRBJ2-1; 13 nucleotides agree with TRBD2. This CDR3 has 19 residues. After removal of 1 base from V and 1 base from J, the junction contained 7 bases not matched to a gene. In germline, CDR1 is LGHNA, CDR2 YNFKEQ. This chain's CDR3 is CASSQAGLAGVGSYNEQFF. CDR3 sequence (DNA): TGTGCCAGCAGCCAAGCAGGACTAGCGGGAGTTGGGTCCTACAATGAGCAGTTCTTC.

The V and J genes are TRBV7-9 and TRBJ1-6; D is ambiguous. The V end was cut by 3 bases, the J end by 8 bases, with 14 bases between. The CDR3 contains 15 residues. Germline lookup yields CDR1 SEHNR and CDR2 FQNEAQ (reference sequence). CDR3 region: CASSLETHRYSPLHF. In DNA, the CDR3 is TGTGCCAGCAGCTTGGAAACCCATCGGTATTCACCCCTCCACTTT. The full variable domain, with the rest looked up from reference TRBV7-9 and TRBJ1-6, is DTGVSQNPRHKITKRGQNVTFRCDPISEHNRLYWYRQTLGQGPEFLTYFQNEAQLEKSRLLSDRFSAERPKGSFSTLEIQRTEQGDSAMYLCASSLETHRYSPLHFGNGTRLTVT.

V gene TRBV18 combines with J gene TRBJ1-1; 10 bases line up with TRBD1. The V segment lost 1 base and the J segment 0 bases; nucleotides outside the gene matches: 5. Germline loops: CDR1 KGHSH, CDR2 LQKENI. This CDR3 has 17 amino acids. The CDR3, as DNA: TGTGCCAGCTCACCACTGGGACAGGGGATAGTGAACACTGAAGCTTTCTTT. Translation: CASSPLGQGIVNTEAFF.

This chain connects TRBV7-9 to TRBJ1-5; weak D call: TRBD1 (5 bases). The V and J ends lost 5 bases and 7 bases respectively, with 15 bases between them. The CDR3 length is 14 residues. From germline, CDR1 is SEHNR and CDR2 FQNEAQ (reference sequence). In DNA, the CDR3 is TGTGCCAGCAGCCCTTATATGGGGGACCAGCCCCAGCATTTT. It encodes CASSPYMGDQPQHF.

The CDR3 DNA is TGTGCCAGCAGTGAAGGACAATTCACTGAGCAGTTCTTC. This codes for CASSEGQFTEQFF. The chain is built from TRBV6-1 and TRBJ2-1; D is unresolved. The CDR3 has 13 amino acids. V was pared by 1 base and J by 9 bases, with 10 bases between. Looked up from germline, CDR1 is MNHNS and CDR2 is SASEGT.

V gene TRBV9 combines with J gene TRBJ1-4; 10 bases fit TRBD1. Germline V gene data show CDR1 as SGDLS and CDR2 as YYNGEE. The CDR3 runs 14 residues. The trim removed 3 bases at V and 5 bases at J, leaving 1 base unmatched. CDR3 in DNA: TGTGCCAGCAGCGGACAGGGGGCGAATGAAAAACTGTTTTTT. Translating gives CASSGQGANEKLFF. Using reference TRBV9 and TRBJ1-4 for the parts outside the CDR3, the full variable domain is DSGVTQTPKHLITATGQRVTLRCSPRSGDLSVYWYQQSLDQGLQFLIQYYNGEERAKGNILERFSAQQFPDLHSELNLSSLELGDSALYFCASSGQGANEKLFFGSGTQLSVL.

V usage is TRBV19 and J usage is TRBJ2-7, with D perhaps matching TRBD1 or TRBD2 (5 bases each). V was trimmed by 4 bases and J by 3 bases, leaving 16 bases between them. The CDR3 extends over 15 amino acids. The germline V gene encodes CDR1 LNHDA and CDR2 SQIVND (reference sequence). The CDR3 DNA is TGTGCCAGTAGTAACCCGGGGACCCGGGGCTACGAGCAGTACTTC. This codes for CASSNPGTRGYEQYF.

Note on this clone: Other DNA sequences in the same sample also yield this CDR3. This sequence joins TRBV7-9 and TRBJ2-1; D uncertain. The V end lost 2 bases, the J end lost 6 bases, and 2 bases lay between the germline ends. The CDR3 spans 11 residues. Germline V lookup: CDR1 SEHNR, CDR2 FQNEAQ (reference sequence). The CDR3 loop reads CASSLLNEQFF. CDR3 DNA sequence: TGTGCCAGCAGCTTACTCAATGAGCAGTTCTTC.

This clone was recorded once. The rearrangement uses TRBV20-1 and TRBJ2-2; D unresolved. Trimming cost V 3 bases and J 8 bases, with 7 bases left between them. The CDR3 spans 11 residues. CDR1 and CDR2 (germline): DFQATT, SNEGSKA (reference sequence). As DNA, the CDR3 is TGCAGTGCTAGGGGCCTAGGGGAGCTGTTTTTT. Translated, it gives CSARGLGELFF.

The V gene is TRBV11-2, the J gene TRBJ2-1; possibly TRBD2 for D (6 bases). This CDR3 has 15 amino acids. Germline V gene data show CDR1 as SGHAT and CDR2 as FQNNGV. Trimming cost V 8 bases and J 2 bases, with 16 bases left between them. CDR3 coding DNA: TGTGCCAGCGCCCCCGGGAGCGGGCCCTACAATGAGCAGTTCTTC. Translated: CASAPGSGPYNEQFF.

V is TRBV7-9 and J is TRBJ2-3; D is uncertain. The CDR3 contains 12 residues. Germline V gives CDR1 SEHNR, CDR2 FQNEAQ (reference sequence). Deletions cut 5 bases from V and 9 bases from J, with 12 bases between. The CDR3 DNA reads TGTGCCAGCAGCAGCGCCCCCGCAACGCAGTATTTT. This translates into CASSSAPATQYF.

With respect to this clone: Other DNA sequences in this specimen translate into the identical CDR3. The rearrangement joins TRBV29-1 to TRBJ1-5; TRBD1 aligns across 11 bases. The CDR3 runs to 12 residues. Per germline, CDR1 SQVTM and CDR2 ANQGSEA. Trimming took 7 bases from V and 7 from J; bases not matched to a gene: 3. CDR3 sequence reads: CSAGQGDQPQHF. In DNA, the CDR3 is TGCAGCGCGGGACAGGGGGACCAGCCCCAGCATTTT.

The V call is TRBV5-1, the J call TRBJ1-2; D possibly corresponds to TRBD1 (6 bases). Germline CDR1 SGHRS, CDR2 YFSETQ. This CDR3 contains 14 residues. V shed 3 bases and J shed 2 bases, with 11 bases lying between them. CDR3 nucleotides: TGCGCCAGCAGCTCACAGGGTCTCAACTATGGCTACACCTTC. It encodes CASSSQGLNYGYTF.

V and J are TRBV27 and TRBJ2-2; the D gene is possibly TRBD1 (5 bases). V lost 0 bases, J lost 3 bases, and 29 bases lay in between. Germline V CDR1 and CDR2: MNHEY, SMNVEV (reference sequence). The CDR3 runs 22 residues. Here the CDR3 reads CASSLSAISPLQDPRYTGELFF. The CDR3 DNA is TGTGCCAGCAGTTTATCGGCCATATCCCCCTTACAGGACCCCCGTTACACCGGGGAGCTGTTTTTT.

The V call is TRBV5-1, the J call TRBJ2-1, with TRBD2 as a possible D gene (5 bases). The CDR3 spans 16 residues. V lost 1 base and J lost 4, with 15 bases in between. Per germline, CDR1 SGHRS and CDR2 YFSETQ. DNA for the CDR3: TGCGCCAGCAGCTTGACCCTATTCAGCGGTTACAATGAGCAGTTCTTC. Translation gives CASSLTLFSGYNEQFF.

The chain employs TRBV5-1 and TRBJ2-7; D remains ambiguous. V lost 5 bases and J 3 bases, leaving 12 bases between the germline ends. The CDR3 runs to 13 residues. CDR1 is SGHRS and CDR2 is YFSETQ in the germline V gene. The CDR3 DNA reads TGCGCCAGCAGGAGTGGATCGAGCTACGAGCAGTACTTC. It encodes CASRSGSSYEQYF.